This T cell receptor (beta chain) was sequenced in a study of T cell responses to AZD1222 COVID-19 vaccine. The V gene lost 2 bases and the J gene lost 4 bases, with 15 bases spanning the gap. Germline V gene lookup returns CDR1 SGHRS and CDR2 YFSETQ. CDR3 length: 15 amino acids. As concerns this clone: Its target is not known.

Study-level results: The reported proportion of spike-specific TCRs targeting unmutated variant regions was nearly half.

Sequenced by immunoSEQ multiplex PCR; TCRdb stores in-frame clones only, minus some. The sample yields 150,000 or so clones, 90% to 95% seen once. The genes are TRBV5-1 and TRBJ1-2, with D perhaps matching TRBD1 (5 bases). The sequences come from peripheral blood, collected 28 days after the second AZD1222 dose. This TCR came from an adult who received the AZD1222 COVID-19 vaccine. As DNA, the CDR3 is TGCGCCAGCAGCTTAGACGGGGCTGACTTCTATGGCTACACCTTC. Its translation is CASSLDGADFYGYTF.